The clone carrying this T cell receptor beta chain turned up a few times. CDR3 length: 15 residues. With 5 bases removed from V and 7 bases from J, the gap between germline ends came to 18 bases. From the RT-PCR reads, TCRdb called clonotypes with MiXCR, one entry per CDR3 protein. The table includes about 700,000 distinct CDR3 sequences, about 14% detected once. This clonotype was sampled from a female donor in good health, serving as a healthy control. The sequencing sample was made of memory CD4+ T cells from blood. The chain links TRBV12-3 or TRBV12-4 to TRBJ2-1, with D possibly TRBD2 on 6 matching bases. Here the CDR3 reads CASSSRQPRGNEQFF. The DNA of the CDR3 is TGTGCCAGCAGTAGCCGACAGCCCCGGGGGAATGAGCAGTTCTTC.